The 30 T cell receptor beta chains presented below share a single source sample, sequenced in a study of T-cell memory formation after mild COVID-19. TCRdb independently ran MiXCR on the 5' RACE reads; one entry per CDR3 protein. The table lists approximately 290,000 distinct CDR3 sequences, around a sixth of them singletons. Input material: PBMCs or a T cell subset sorted from them (not recorded which). All receptors come from a man younger than 30 who had mild COVID-19 (a few samples of this study predate the infection). Cell type and time point are not known.

J is TRBJ1-5 and V is TRBV4-1, with D uncertain. Germline V gives CDR1 MGHRA, CDR2 YSYEKL. This CDR3 comprises 17 residues. V lost 2 bases and J lost 5, with 19 bases in between. CDR3 region: CASSQSVARRLHQPQHF. Here the CDR3 DNA reads TGCGCCAGCAGCCAATCGGTCGCTAGACGGTTGCATCAGCCCCAGCATTTT.

The chain is built from TRBV2 and TRBJ2-7; the match to TRBD1 covers 8 bases. Trimming took 4 bases from V and 5 from J; bases not matched to a gene: 7. The CDR3 is 14 amino acids. Germline CDR1 is SNHLY and CDR2 is FYNNEI. CDR3 sequence (DNA): TGTGCCAGCAGTGCGACAGGGGAGGATGACGAGCAGTACGTC. This translates into CASSATGEDDEQYV.

The V call is TRBV19, the J call TRBJ1-5; 9 bases are shared with TRBD1. Germline V gives CDR1 LNHDA, CDR2 SQIVND (reference sequence). Trimming at V came to 7 bases and at J to 1 base, leaving 5 bases not matched to a gene. The CDR3 has 15 amino acids. CDR3 coding DNA: TGTGCCAGTACTACAGGGGGCCGAAGCAATCAGCCCCAGCATTTT. This translates into CASTTGGRSNQPQHF. Supplemented by reference TRBV19 and TRBJ1-5, the full variable domain reads DGGITQSPKYLFRKEGQNVTLSCEQNLNHDAMYWYRQDPGQGLRLIYYSQIVNDFQKGDIAEGYSVSREKKESFPLTVTSAQKNPTAFYLCASTTGGRSNQPQHFGDGTRLSIL.

For the CDR3, the DNA is TGTGCCAGCAGCTTACGGACCGGGACAGGAAATGAGCAGTTCTTC. Translated: CASSLRTGTGNEQFF. V gene TRBV11-2 combines with J gene TRBJ2-1; 8 bases are shared with TRBD1. Germline V CDR1 and CDR2: SGHAT, FQNNGV. The J segment lost 7 bases and the V segment lost 2 bases, leaving 7 bases of the junction unmatched. The CDR3 consists of 15 residues.

This clonotype was seen a handful of times. CDR3 coding DNA: TGTGCCAGCAGCAAAGCGGGGGGATCTCGAGAGACCCAGTACTTC. This translates into CASSKAGGSRETQYF. The genes are TRBV28 and TRBJ2-5; the match to TRBD2 covers 9 bases. V gave up 6 bases and J gave up 4 bases; unmatched junction bases: 9. CDR1 and CDR2 from the germline V gene are MDHEN and SYDVKM. The CDR3 loop spans 15 amino acids.

The rearrangement joins TRBV3-1 to TRBJ2-7; unclear D gene. This CDR3 comprises 12 residues. V lost 0 bases and J 9 bases, leaving 9 bases between the germline ends. Germline V gives CDR1 LGHDT, CDR2 YNNKEL (reference sequence). This CDR3 reads CASSQDWRPQYF. CDR3 bases: TGTGCCAGCAGCCAAGATTGGCGGCCGCAGTACTTC.

There are many counts of this clonotype. The chain combines TRBV5-6 with TRBJ2-7, with D tentatively TRBD1 or TRBD2 (5 bases each). CDR1 and CDR2 (germline): SGHDT, YYEEEE. This CDR3 region has 14 residues. V lost 2 bases and J lost 2, with 11 bases in between. CDR3 region: CASSFRDATYEQYV. CDR3 in DNA: TGTGCCAGCAGCTTCCGGGACGCCACCTACGAGCAGTACGTC.

The genes are TRBV6-1 and TRBJ2-7; 7 nucleotides align to TRBD1. The ends lost 8 bases at V and 1 base at J; junction bases unmatched: 5. The CDR3 loop spans 13 amino acids. Germline V gives CDR1 MNHNS, CDR2 SASEGT. The CDR3 region is CASDRDRSYEQYF. Written as DNA, the CDR3 is TGTGCCAGCGACCGGGACAGATCCTACGAGCAGTACTTC.

Remarks on this clonotype: An end of the junction does not agree with germline; a read error may underlie this. This CDR3 is CASSRGGTYQETQYF. DNA of the CDR3: TGTGCTAGCAGCCGGGGGGGGACGTACCAAGAGACCCAGTACTTC. This chain connects TRBV7-7 to TRBJ2-5, with TRBD2 matching 8 bases. In germline, CDR1 is SSHAT, CDR2 FNYEAQ (reference sequence). The CDR3 covers 15 residues.

This clonotype appeared a few times. The chain links TRBV6-5 to TRBJ1-3; the D is unclear. Between the trimmed V and J ends, which lost 0 bases and 0 bases, there was a span of 9 bases. The CDR3 spans 16 residues. Germline V gene sequence: CDR1 MNHEY, CDR2 SVGAGI. CDR3 in amino acids: CASSYSPSTSGNTIYF. The CDR3 nucleotides are TGTGCCAGCAGTTACTCGCCTAGCACCTCTGGAAACACCATATATTTT.

The rearrangement uses TRBV12-3 or TRBV12-4 and TRBJ2-3, with D possibly TRBD1 on 5 matching bases. The V gene lost 5 bases and the J gene lost 7 bases, with 10 bases spanning the gap. The CDR3 sequence is 12 residues long. CDR3 region: CASSVRVNTQYF. The CDR3 DNA is TGTGCCAGCAGTGTCAGGGTAAATACGCAGTATTTT.

The V and J genes are TRBV6-2 or TRBV6-3 and TRBJ2-7; 7 positions match TRBD1. Germline CDR1 MNHEY, CDR2 SVGEGT. The V and J ends lost 6 bases and 3 bases, in that order; junction bases with no gene match: 5. This CDR3 has 13 amino acids. The CDR3 region is CASSYDRVYEQYV. CDR3 nucleotide sequence: TGTGCCAGCAGCTACGACAGGGTCTACGAGCAGTACGTC.

The table lists this clonotype with a few counts. The chain links TRBV20-1 to TRBJ2-1; D unresolved. The CDR3 consists of 11 residues. Germline V gives CDR1 DFQATT, CDR2 SNEGSKA (reference sequence). Trimming took off 0 bases at V and 14 bases at J, with 11 bases between the two ends. The CDR3 DNA is TGCAGTGCTAGAGATACGGCGTTGGAGTTCTTC. It codes for CSARDTALEFF.

This clonotype was detected only a few times. This chain joins TRBV10-3 and TRBJ1-3; D ambiguous. CDR3 length equals 17 residues. With 6 bases removed from V and 4 bases from J, the gap between germline ends came to 22 bases. Per germline, CDR1 ENHRY and CDR2 SYGVKD. CDR3 DNA: TGTGCCATCAGGGACGAGAGCCCCAGAGTATCCGGAAACACCATATATTTT. It is translated as CAIRDESPRVSGNTIYF.

This clonotype came up once. The V call is TRBV6-6, the J call TRBJ1-5; D is unresolved. The CDR3 length is 15 residues. Germline values: CDR1 MNHNY, CDR2 SVGAGI (reference sequence). V was pared by 2 bases and J by 0 bases, with 8 bases between. The CDR3 loop is CASSYLGNSNQPQHF. Written as DNA, the CDR3 is TGTGCCAGCAGTTACCTGGGGAATAGCAATCAGCCCCAGCATTTT.

The chain recombines TRBV7-3 with TRBJ2-7, with a weak D call TRBD2 (5 bases). This CDR3 has 13 amino acids. Germline CDR1 SGHTA, CDR2 FQGTGA. Trimming cost V 3 bases and J 5 bases, with 11 bases left between them. The CDR3 is CASSFLPGDEQYV. The CDR3, as DNA: TGTGCCAGCAGCTTCCTACCCGGGGACGAGCAGTACGTC.

This clonotype came up a few times. The CDR3 here is CASSPPTGQETQYF. The CDR3 DNA follows: TGTGCCAGCTCACCACCCACAGGCCAAGAGACCCAGTACTTC. V usage is TRBV18 and J usage is TRBJ2-5; a possible D gene is TRBD1 (5 bases). Per germline, CDR1 KGHSH and CDR2 LQKENI. V dropped 0 bases and J dropped 1 base, with 6 bases sitting between them. The CDR3 length is 14 residues.

J is TRBJ2-2 and V is TRBV5-6; D remains unclear. CDR1 and CDR2 (germline): SGHDT, YYEEEE. V lost 1 base and J lost 2, with 21 bases in between. This CDR3 is 19 amino acids long. Written as DNA, the CDR3 is TGTGCCAGCAGCTTGCGGTGGCTCGTGGCGCCGTTTAACACCGGGGAGCTGTTTTTT. This translates into CASSLRWLVAPFNTGELFF.

This clonotype has a count of ten or more. This rearrangement joins TRBV6-5 to TRBJ2-1; possible D gene TRBD2, 5 bases. CDR3 length: 11 amino acids. Germline V gene data show CDR1 as MNHEY and CDR2 as SVGAGI. Trimming removed 7 bases at V and 8 bases at J, with 9 bases between. The CDR3 DNA follows: TGTGCCAGCAAAGGGCGGGATGAGCAGTTCTTC. Translation gives CASKGRDEQFF.

This clonotype was detected only a few times. The chain combines TRBV14 with TRBJ2-1, with TRBD1 as a possible D gene (6 bases). This CDR3 region has 16 residues. The germline CDR1 and CDR2 sequences are SGHDN and FVKESK. Trimming removed 3 bases from V and 3 bases from J, with 15 bases in between. In DNA form, the CDR3 reads TGTGCCAGCAGCCAGGGCTTCGGACAGCTCTACAATGAGCAGTTCTTC. This translates into CASSQGFGQLYNEQFF.

This clonotype was found a few times. This chain uses TRBV11-2 with TRBJ2-3; D gene uncertain. V was clipped by 7 bases and J by 1 base, with 15 bases between them. The CDR3 extends over 15 amino acids. Per the germline V gene, CDR1 is SGHAT and CDR2 is FQNNGV. CDR3 sequence reads: CASTSPVVGTDTQYF. CDR3 sequence (DNA): TGTGCCAGCACCAGCCCGGTGGTGGGCACAGATACGCAGTATTTT. The entire variable domain, with the rest obtained from reference TRBV11-2 and TRBJ2-3, is as follows: EAGVAQSPRYKIIEKRQSVAFWCNPISGHATLYWYQQILGQGPKLLIQFQNNGVVDDSQLPKDRFSAERLKGVDSTLKIQPAKLEDSAVYLCASTSPVVGTDTQYFGPGTRLTVL.

Many counts were recorded for this clonotype. The chain has TRBV7-2 and TRBJ2-7; TRBD1 might be the D (6 bases). V was shortened by 4 bases and J by 3 bases, with 7 bases between the two germline ends. The CDR3 totals 12 residues. Germline CDR1 is SGHTA and CDR2 is FQGNSA. CDR3 bases: TGTGCCAGCAGCTCGACAGGCTACGAGCAGTACTTC. Protein product: CASSSTGYEQYF.

This clonotype was seen at least ten times. CDR3 sequence reads: CATSRTAGTGANIQYF. In nucleotides, the CDR3 is TGTGCCACCAGCAGGACTGCCGGGACAGGGGCAAACATTCAGTACTTC. The chain couples TRBV15 to TRBJ2-4; 10 nucleotides line up with TRBD1. The germline gives CDR1 LNHNV, CDR2 YYDKDF (reference sequence). This CDR3 is 16 amino acids long. Losses at the gene ends were 3 bases for V and 6 bases for J; bases not matched to a gene: 8.

This clonotype was detected only a few times. The V and J genes are TRBV12-3 or TRBV12-4 and TRBJ2-7; 11 bases fit TRBD2. The CDR3 is 15 amino acids. With 6 bases clipped from V and 1 base from J, the junction kept 5 bases outside the gene matches. The CDR3 spells CASSPSGGLSYEQYF. In DNA, the CDR3 is TGTGCCAGCAGCCCTAGCGGGGGGTTGTCCTACGAGCAGTACTTC.

The table lists this clonotype with many counts. The V call is TRBV7-3, the J call TRBJ2-3; TRBD2 matches 14 bases. Germline V gives CDR1 SGHTA, CDR2 FQGTGA. The CDR3 is 15 amino acids. The V gene end was trimmed by 5 bases and the J gene end by 12 bases; junction bases not matched to a gene: 10. CDR3 bases: TGTGCCAGCAGCCCGGGACTAGCGGGGGTTTCTATCCAGTATTTT. This codes for CASSPGLAGVSIQYF.

The CDR3 spells CASSPREGAQETQYF. The CDR3 DNA follows: TGTGCCAGCTCTCCCCGGGAGGGAGCCCAAGAGACCCAGTACTTC. The V gene is TRBV18, the J gene TRBJ2-5; TRBD2 aligns across 8 bases. This CDR3 spans 15 amino acids. J gave up 1 base and V 6 bases, and 7 bases lay outside the gene matches. CDR1 and CDR2 (germline): KGHSH, LQKENI. Together with reference TRBV18 and TRBJ2-5, the CDR3 gives the full variable domain: NAGVMQNPRHLVRRRGQEARLRCSPMKGHSHVYWYRQLPEEGLKFMVYLQKENIIDESGMPKERFSAEFPKEGPSILRIQQVVRGDSAAYFCASSPREGAQETQYFGPGTRLLVL.

This clonotype was recorded at least ten times. CDR3 sequence (DNA): TGCGCCAGCAGCTTGGGACGGCAGAATTCACCCCTCCACTTT. Amino acids: CASSLGRQNSPLHF. The chain joins TRBV5-1 to TRBJ1-6; D is undetermined. The CDR3 has 14 amino acids. The germline V and J ends were trimmed by 0 bases and 7 bases, with 8 bases remaining between them. Per the germline V gene, CDR1 is SGHRS and CDR2 is YFSETQ.

This clonotype was recorded a few times. The gene calls are TRBV10-3 and TRBJ2-7, with D tentatively TRBD2 (5 bases). V was clipped by 2 bases and J by 3 bases, with 17 bases between them. The CDR3 contains 16 residues. In germline, CDR1 is ENHRY, CDR2 SYGVKD. The CDR3 nucleotides read TGTGCCATCAGTGAGCCCCCGCCCCGGGAATTCTACGAGCAGTACTTC. It specifies CAISEPPPREFYEQYF.

This clonotype was counted between two and nine times. This sequence joins TRBV11-2 and TRBJ2-5; possibly TRBD1 or TRBD2 for D (6 bases each). Trimming pared 4 bases from V and 5 bases from J, leaving 20 bases between. The CDR3 contains 16 residues. Per germline, CDR1 SGHAT and CDR2 FQNNGV. Here the CDR3 DNA reads TGTGCCAGCAGCTCCGGCGGGCAGGGGAGGTGGGAGACCCAGTACTTC. It specifies CASSSGGQGRWETQYF.

In this sample, this clonotype turned up a few times. The CDR3 sequence is CASRRDIQETQYF. CDR3 coding DNA: TGTGCCAGCAGGCGGGATATCCAAGAGACCCAGTACTTC. V is TRBV12-3 or TRBV12-4 and J is TRBJ2-5; D is perhaps TRBD2 (6 bases). This CDR3 has 13 residues. V lost 6 bases, J lost 1 base, and 9 bases lay in between.